This TCR beta chain appears in the sequencing data of a study of blood T cell repertoires in COVID-19. The trim removed 0 bases at V and 5 bases at J, leaving 6 bases unmatched. This CDR3 contains 15 residues. Germline CDR1 reads SGHTA; CDR2 reads FQGNSA. Sequencing used immunoSEQ multiplex PCR; TCRdb keeps in-frame clones, though not all of them. The repertoire holds 200,000 to 300,000 clones, with approximately 86% as singletons. The source of this sequence is a woman aged 60-70 years with COVID-19, enrolled during active disease. The chain uses TRBV7-2 and TRBJ1-1, with 7 bases aligning to TRBD1. The sequencing input was peripheral blood. The CDR3 DNA follows: TGTGCCAGCAGCTTAGCCCCGACAGGGTTGACTGAAGCTTTCTTT. This translates into CASSLAPTGLTEAFF.